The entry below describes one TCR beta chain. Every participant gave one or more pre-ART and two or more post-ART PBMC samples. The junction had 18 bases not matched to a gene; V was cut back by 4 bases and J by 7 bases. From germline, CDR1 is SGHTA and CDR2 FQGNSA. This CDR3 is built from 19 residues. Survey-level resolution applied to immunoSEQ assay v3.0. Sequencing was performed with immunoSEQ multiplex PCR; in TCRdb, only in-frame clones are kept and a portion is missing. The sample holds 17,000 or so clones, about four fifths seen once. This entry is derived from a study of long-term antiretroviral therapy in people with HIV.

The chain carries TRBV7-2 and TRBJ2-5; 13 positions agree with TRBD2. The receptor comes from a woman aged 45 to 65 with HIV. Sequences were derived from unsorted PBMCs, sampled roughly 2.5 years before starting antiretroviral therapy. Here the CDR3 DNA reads TGTGCCAGCAGCTCCCCCGGACTAGCGGGGGCTCAGGGGGGGGTGACCCAGTACTTC. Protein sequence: CASSSPGLAGAQGGVTQYF.